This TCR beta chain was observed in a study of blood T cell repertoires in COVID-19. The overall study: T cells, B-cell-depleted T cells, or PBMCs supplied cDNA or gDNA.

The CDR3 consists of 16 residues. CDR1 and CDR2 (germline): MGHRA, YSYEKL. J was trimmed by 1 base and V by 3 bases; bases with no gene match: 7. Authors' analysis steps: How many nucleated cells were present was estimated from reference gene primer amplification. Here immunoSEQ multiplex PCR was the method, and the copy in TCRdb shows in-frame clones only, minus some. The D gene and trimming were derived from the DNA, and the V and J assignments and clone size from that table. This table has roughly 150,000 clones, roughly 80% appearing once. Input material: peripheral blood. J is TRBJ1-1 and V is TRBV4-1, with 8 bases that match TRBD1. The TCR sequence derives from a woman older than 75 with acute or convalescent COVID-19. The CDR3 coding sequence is TGCGCCAGCAGCCAGGTCAGGGGGCAGGGGAACACTGAAGCTTTCTTT. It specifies CASSQVRGQGNTEAFF.